This TCR beta chain was captured in a study of blood T cells in healthy people across ages. This clonotype has only a few counts. Its antigen is unknown. There were at least 6 micrograms of total RNA extracted from every sample. Alongside a J-beta primer mix, a sample-barcoded 5' primer served in a second PCR lasting roughly 6 to 11 cycles. Each of the cDNA molecules was tagged by a template-switch adaptor with 12 random nucleotides. TCRdb reprocessed the 5' RACE reads via MiXCR and lists one record per CDR3 protein. In the table there are 800,000 to 1,000,000 distinct CDR3 sequences, around 49% of which are singletons. This CDR3 has 14 amino acids. The germline gives CDR1 MNHEY, CDR2 SVGAGI. Trimming took 8 bases from V and 0 from J; bases not matched to a gene: 4. Study-level results: Unsorted PBMC material precluded a definitive naive versus antigen-experienced comparison. Per million T cells, TCR beta diversity dropped about linearly as age rose.

The gene calls are TRBV6-5 and TRBJ2-3, with 8 bases that match TRBD2. This TCR derives from a man aged 25 to 40 in good health. Sequenced input: blood. The CDR3 loop reads CASGTSGSTDTQYF. Written as DNA, the CDR3 is TGTGCCAGCGGAACTAGCGGTAGCACAGATACGCAGTATTTT.